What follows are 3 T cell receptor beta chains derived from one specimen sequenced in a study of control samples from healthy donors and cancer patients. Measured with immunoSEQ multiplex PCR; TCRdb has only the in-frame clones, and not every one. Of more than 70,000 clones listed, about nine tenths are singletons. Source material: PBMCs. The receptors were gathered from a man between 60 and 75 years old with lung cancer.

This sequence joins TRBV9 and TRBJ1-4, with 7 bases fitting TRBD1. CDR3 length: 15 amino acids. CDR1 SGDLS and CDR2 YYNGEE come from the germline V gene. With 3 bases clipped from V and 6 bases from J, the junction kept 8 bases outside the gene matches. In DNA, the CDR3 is TGTGCCAGCAGCGCAAAGGACAGGAGGCATGAAAAACTGTTTTTT. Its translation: CASSAKDRRHEKLFF.

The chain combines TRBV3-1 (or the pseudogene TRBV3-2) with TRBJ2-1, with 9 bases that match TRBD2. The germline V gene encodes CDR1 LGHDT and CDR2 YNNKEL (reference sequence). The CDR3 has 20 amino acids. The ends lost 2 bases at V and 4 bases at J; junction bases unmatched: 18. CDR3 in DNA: TGTGCCAGCAGCCAAAGGGGAAGTGGCTCGCGGGGGGGCTTATACAATGAGCAGTTCTTC. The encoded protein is CASSQRGSGSRGGLYNEQFF.

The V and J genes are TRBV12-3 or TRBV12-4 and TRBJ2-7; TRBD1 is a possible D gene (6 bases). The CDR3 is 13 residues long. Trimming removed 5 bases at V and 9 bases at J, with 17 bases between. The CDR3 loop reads CASSLGEDRSQYV. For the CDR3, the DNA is TGTGCCAGCAGTCTGGGCGAAGACAGGTCGCAGTACGTC.